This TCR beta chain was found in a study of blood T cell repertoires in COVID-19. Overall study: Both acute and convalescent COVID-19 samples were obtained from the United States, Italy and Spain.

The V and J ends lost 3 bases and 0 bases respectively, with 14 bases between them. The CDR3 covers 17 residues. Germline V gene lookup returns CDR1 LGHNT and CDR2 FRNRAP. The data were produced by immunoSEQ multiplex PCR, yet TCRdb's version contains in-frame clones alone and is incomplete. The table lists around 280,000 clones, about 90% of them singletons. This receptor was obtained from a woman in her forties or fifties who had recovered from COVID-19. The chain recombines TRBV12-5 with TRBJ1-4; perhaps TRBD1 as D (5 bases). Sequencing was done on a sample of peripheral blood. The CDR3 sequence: CASGFRTPSATNEKLFF. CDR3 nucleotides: TGTGCTAGTGGTTTCCGGACACCCTCTGCAACTAATGAAAAACTGTTTTTT.